A single sample is the source of the 10 T cell receptor beta chains below, sequenced in a study of OX40 agonist ivuxolimab in advanced cancers. Sequenced by immunoSEQ multiplex PCR; TCRdb stores in-frame clones only, minus some. The top ten hold more than 0.9% of the sample, which has 100,000 to 150,000 clones, about 93% seen once. The material was CD4+ or CD8+ T cells sorted from blood, obtained in a trial of the OX40 agonist ivuxolimab. These receptors all stem from an adult with an advanced solid tumor such as melanoma, head and neck, liver or kidney cancer.

The CDR3 region is CASSLGSGTSVTDTQYF. Here the CDR3 DNA reads TGTGCCAGCAGCTTAGGATCCGGAACTAGCGTTACAGATACGCAGTATTTT. This rearrangement joins TRBV11-3 to TRBJ2-3, with TRBD2 matching 7 bases. Germline CDR1 and CDR2: SGHNT and YENEEA. This CDR3 has 17 amino acids. The ends lost 1 base at V and 3 bases at J; junction bases unmatched: 10.

This chain links TRBV7-8 with TRBJ2-1; 7 bases are a match to TRBD1. V dropped 2 bases and J dropped 4; count of bases not matched to a gene: 5. Per the germline V gene, CDR1 is SGHVS and CDR2 is FQNEAQ. This CDR3 is 15 amino acids long. The CDR3, as DNA: TGTGCCAGCAGCTTAACCCGGGACAGATACAATGAGCAGTTCTTC. This sequence encodes CASSLTRDRYNEQFF.

CDR3 nucleotides: TGTGCCAGTAGTCCAGCGAGCTCTGGAAACACCATATATTTT. It yields the protein CASSPASSGNTIYF. This chain connects TRBV19 to TRBJ1-3; D gene unclear. V shed 5 bases and J shed 0 bases, with 8 bases lying between them. Germline assignment: CDR1 LNHDA and CDR2 SQIVND (reference sequence). This CDR3 is 14 amino acids long.

J is TRBJ1-5 and V is TRBV7-2; TRBD1 matches at 7 bases. Unmatched junction bases numbered 6, after V lost 5 bases and J lost 5 bases. The CDR3 extends over 14 amino acids. Germline V gene lookup returns CDR1 SGHTA and CDR2 FQGNSA. The chain's CDR3 is CASSPEGAYQPQHF. The DNA of the CDR3 is TGTGCCAGCAGCCCCGAGGGGGCTTATCAGCCCCAGCATTTT.

The genes are TRBV6-1 and TRBJ1-1, with a weak D call TRBD1 (5 bases). Looked up from germline, CDR1 is MNHNS and CDR2 is SASEGT. This CDR3 contains 13 residues. Trimming pared 5 bases from V and 4 bases from J, leaving 11 bases between. The DNA for the CDR3 is TGTGCCAGCAGTAGGGGTGGTGGCACTGAAGCTTTCTTT. It encodes CASSRGGGTEAFF.

This clone has a single count. The chain joins TRBV13 to TRBJ2-3, with D uncertain. V gave up 5 bases and J gave up 2 bases, with 17 bases separating them. Germline V gene sequence: CDR1 PRHDT, CDR2 FYEKMQ (reference sequence). The CDR3 has 16 residues. CDR3 DNA sequence: TGTGCCAGCAGCCCCCCCTCTCCCATTCACACAGATACGCAGTATTTT. It codes for CASSPPSPIHTDTQYF.

The chain combines TRBV6-5 with TRBJ2-7, with D perhaps assigned TRBD1 or TRBD2 (6 bases each). The germline gives CDR1 MNHEY, CDR2 SVGAGI. This CDR3 is built from 14 residues. V was clipped by 8 bases and J by 2 bases, with 16 bases between them. The CDR3 region has the DNA TGTGCCAGCCGCCCGTGGGGGGCGACCTACGAGCAGTACTTC. Translating gives CASRPWGATYEQYF.

This clone was detected once. The chain combines TRBV11-3 with TRBJ2-7, with 9 bases matching TRBD1. CDR3 length: 14 amino acids. The germline gives CDR1 SGHNT, CDR2 YENEEA. J lost 4 bases, V lost 5 bases, and 6 bases had no gene match. CDR3 region: CASSKGQGGYEQYF. The CDR3 DNA follows: TGTGCCAGCAGCAAGGGACAGGGTGGTTACGAGCAGTACTTC.

V usage is TRBV5-1 and J usage is TRBJ2-3; TRBD1 matches at 10 bases. The V gene's germline CDR1 is SGHRS and CDR2 YFSETQ. This CDR3 is 16 amino acids long. The V gene end was trimmed by 4 bases and the J gene end by 6 bases; junction bases not matched to a gene: 11. The CDR3: CASSGAGTGVGDTQYF. The CDR3 DNA is TGCGCCAGCAGCGGGGCCGGGACAGGGGTCGGGGATACGCAGTATTTT.

This chain joins TRBV6-5 and TRBJ1-3, with D unclear. The germline CDR1 and CDR2 sequences are MNHEY and SVGAGI. Trimming pared 0 bases from V and 4 bases from J, leaving 7 bases between. This CDR3 region has 14 residues. CDR3 protein: CASSYSIAGNTIYF. The CDR3 DNA is TGTGCCAGCAGTTACTCGATCGCGGGAAACACCATATATTTT.